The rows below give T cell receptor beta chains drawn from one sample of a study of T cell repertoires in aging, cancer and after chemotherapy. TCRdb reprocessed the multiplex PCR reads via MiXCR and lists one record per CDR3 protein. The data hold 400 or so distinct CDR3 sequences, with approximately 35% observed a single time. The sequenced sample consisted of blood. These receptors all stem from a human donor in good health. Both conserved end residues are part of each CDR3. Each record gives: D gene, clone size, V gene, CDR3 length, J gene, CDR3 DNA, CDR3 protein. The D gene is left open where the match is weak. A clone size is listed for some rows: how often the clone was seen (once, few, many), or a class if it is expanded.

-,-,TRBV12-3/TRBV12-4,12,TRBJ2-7,TGTGCCAGCAGCCCGGGGCCCTACGAGCAGTACTTC,CASSPGPYEQYF
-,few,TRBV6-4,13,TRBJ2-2,TGTGCCAGCAGTGCACAGGACACCGGGGAGCTGTTTTTT,CASSAQDTGELFF
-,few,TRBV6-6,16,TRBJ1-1,TGTGCCAGCAGTGCGAACAGGGCAAAACGGGGGACTGAAGCTTTCTTT,CASSANRAKRGTEAFF
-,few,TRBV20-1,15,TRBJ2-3,TGCAGTGCCACCCCTATCCAAACTAGCATCTATACGCAGTATTTT,CSATPIQTSIYTQYF
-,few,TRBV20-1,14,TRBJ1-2,TGCAGTGCCTCTACCGGGACCTTTAACTATGGCTACACCTTC,CSASTGTFNYGYTF
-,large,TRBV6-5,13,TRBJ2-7,TGTGCCAGCAGTCTACAGGGTTCCTACGAGCAGTACTTC,CASSLQGSYEQYF
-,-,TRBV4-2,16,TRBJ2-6,TGTGCCAGCAGCCAAGATAACAACTCTGGGGCCAACGTCCTGACTTTC,CASSQDNNSGANVLTF
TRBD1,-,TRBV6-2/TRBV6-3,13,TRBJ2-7,TGTGCCAGCAGTGGTAGGGACAGGGCCCTCCAGTACTTC,CASSGRDRALQYF
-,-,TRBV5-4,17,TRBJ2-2,TGTGCCAGCGGCCCCGCACCTTCGACTAGTCGGACCGGGGAGCTGTTTTTT,CASGPAPSTSRTGELFF
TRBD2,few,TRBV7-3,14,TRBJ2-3,TGTGCCAGCAGCTTGGAGCGGGGAGAAAATACGCAGTATTTT,CASSLERGENTQYF
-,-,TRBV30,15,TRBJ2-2,TGTGCCTGGAGTGTACCTGGGGCGGGCACCGGGGAGCTGTTTTTT,CAWSVPGAGTGELFF